The source of this TCR beta chain is a study of cytotoxic CD8 clonotypes in ibrutinib-treated CLL. The overall study: There were, on average, approximately 260,000 productive templates and 80,000 to 100,000 productive rearrangements per sample. Study conclusions and caveats: Baseline clonality, higher than in age-matched healthy donors, tracked circulating CD8+ T-cell counts. With treatment, public clonotypes, which were uncommon, either contracted or remained stable.

Turning to this clone: Its antigen is not known.

Frozen-stored PBMCs produced about 2 micrograms of genomic DNA for TCR beta libraries. Germline CDR1 and CDR2: SGHTA and FQGNSA. The V end was cut by 2 bases, the J end by 1 base, with 9 bases between. This CDR3 region has 15 residues. Generated by immunoSEQ multiplex PCR, the TCRdb table keeps only in-frame clones and is missing some. The sample records around 310,000 clones, about 80% being singletons. This TCR was sampled from a human donor with chronic lymphocytic leukemia. The chain joins TRBV7-2 to TRBJ2-1; no clear D. The sequencing used PBMCs, collected before ibrutinib treatment. CDR3 bases: TGTGCCAGCAGCTTACTCGGGCAGTCCTACAATGAGCAGTTCTTC. Protein product: CASSLLGQSYNEQFF.